This T cell receptor (beta chain) was found in a study of beta chain features in type 1 diabetes. For the study at large: Age, gender and cell yields were alike across patients and healthy donors. Study-level findings and limits: For Type 1 diabetes patients, all four CD4+ subsets carried TCRB CDR3s that were moderately but significantly shorter.

This clone was seen a few times. Its antigen remains unidentified. Trimming cost V 6 bases and J 3 bases; bases outside gene matches: 8. This CDR3 region has 15 residues. CDR1 is MNHEY, CDR2 SVGAGI, per germline. The entirety of the isolated RNA underwent reverse transcription, so expressed TCRB transcripts were sequenced. The table came from immunoSEQ multiplex PCR; TCRdb's copy has only in-frame clones and leaves some out. The table has about 660,000 clones, 11% to 15% seen once; the top ten hold less than 0.04%. Sequencing input: naive CD4+ T cells from blood. The genes are TRBV6-5 and TRBJ2-7; 10 bases are a match to TRBD1. This TCR was sampled from a man aged 18 to 30 with type 1 diabetes. This CDR3 is CASSRDRGMHYEQYF. The CDR3 coding sequence is TGTGCCAGCAGCCGGGACAGGGGAATGCACTACGAGCAGTACTTC.